The 20 T cell receptor beta chains reported below all come from one sample, sequenced in a study of healthy donors' naive CD4 and CD8 T cells. A linear amplification protocol produced the TCR libraries from around 510 ng of total RNA. One entry per CDR3 protein results from TCRdb running MiXCR on the reads. The sample includes some 190,000 distinct CDR3 sequences, 65% to 75% of them seen just once. What was sequenced was naive CD4+ and CD8+ T cells sorted from blood, pooled from several donors. The receptors derive from a pool of human donors in good health; the sample pools cells from several healthy donors.

The genes are TRBV11-2 and TRBJ1-2, with D perhaps TRBD1 (5 bases). The length of the CDR3 is 11 residues. The germline V and J ends were trimmed by 6 bases and 8 bases, with 10 bases remaining between them. Germline values: CDR1 SGHAT, CDR2 FQNNGV. CDR3 loop: CASRRGAGYTF. Here the CDR3 DNA reads TGTGCCAGCAGAAGAGGGGCCGGCTACACCTTC.

The genes are TRBV19 and TRBJ2-4; 9 positions agree with TRBD2. There are 16 residues in the CDR3. Germline CDR1 is LNHDA and CDR2 is SQIVND (reference sequence). After removal of 3 bases from V and 6 bases from J, the junction contained 9 bases not matched to a gene. CDR3 bases: TGTGCCAGTAGTATCCCACCGACTAGCGGAGCAAACATTCAGTACTTC. This codes for CASSIPPTSGANIQYF.

V gene TRBV6-5 combines with J gene TRBJ2-7; no reliable D call. V was clipped by 2 bases and J by 2 bases, with 7 bases between them. The V gene's germline CDR1 is MNHEY and CDR2 SVGAGI. The CDR3 has 13 amino acids. The CDR3 is CASSYGDTYEQYF. CDR3 DNA: TGTGCCAGCAGTTACGGGGATACCTACGAGCAGTACTTC.

The sample holds one count of this clonotype. The J gene is TRBJ2-7, the V gene TRBV6-5; 8 nucleotides agree with TRBD1. With V trimmed by 7 bases and J by 2 bases, 7 bases remained unmatched. The CDR3 extends over 14 amino acids. Germline V CDR1 and CDR2: MNHEY, SVGAGI. The CDR3 reads CASNADRVAYEQYF. CDR3 DNA sequence: TGTGCCAGCAACGCGGACAGGGTGGCCTACGAGCAGTACTTC.

The rearrangement joins TRBV19 to TRBJ2-1; TRBD1 matches at 9 bases. The junction had 8 bases not matched to a gene; V was cut back by 8 bases and J by 3 bases. Germline values: CDR1 LNHDA, CDR2 SQIVND (reference sequence). The CDR3 extends over 15 amino acids. This chain's CDR3 is CASGPGQGFYNEQFF. For the CDR3, the DNA is TGTGCCAGTGGCCCGGGACAGGGATTCTACAATGAGCAGTTCTTC.

CDR3 coding DNA: TGCAGCGTTGAATCCCGGGACACCTCCTACGAGCAGTACTTC. This translates into CSVESRDTSYEQYF. This chain links TRBV29-1 with TRBJ2-7, with D tentatively TRBD1 (6 bases). Trimming cost V 2 bases and J 0 bases, with 11 bases left between them. There are 14 residues in the CDR3. Germline CDR1 is SQVTM and CDR2 is ANQGSEA.

In its sample, this clonotype was seen a few times. V gene TRBV2 combines with J gene TRBJ2-2; D call uncertain. Trimming removed 7 bases at V and 0 bases at J, with 3 bases between. The CDR3 totals 12 residues. The germline V gene encodes CDR1 SNHLY and CDR2 FYNNEI. CDR3 coding DNA: TGTGCCAGCAAGCCGAACACCGGGGAGCTGTTTTTT. Translated: CASKPNTGELFF.

The chain links TRBV6-5 to TRBJ2-5; D is unresolved. The CDR3 covers 13 residues. Germline values: CDR1 MNHEY, CDR2 SVGAGI. Trimming shortened V by 2 bases and J by 4 bases, and 8 bases separated the two germline ends. CDR3 sequence reads: CASSYNSRETQYF. The CDR3 bases are TGTGCCAGCAGTTACAACTCCAGAGAGACCCAGTACTTC.

In this sample, this clonotype turned up a few times. This rearrangement joins TRBV29-1 to TRBJ2-1; D is possibly TRBD2 (6 bases). V lost 1 base to trimming and J lost 4 bases, with 14 bases between them. Per the germline V gene, CDR1 is SQVTM and CDR2 is ANQGSEA. The CDR3 length is 15 residues. CDR3 nucleotide sequence: TGCAGCGTTGAAGCTGGAGGGACCGGGTACAATGAGCAGTTCTTC. Amino acid sequence: CSVEAGGTGYNEQFF.

This clonotype was seen a single time. The rearrangement links TRBV30 to TRBJ1-2, with D unresolved. CDR1 and CDR2 (germline): GTSNPN, SVGIG (reference sequence). CDR3 size: 8 residues. V lost 8 bases and J lost 5, with 3 bases in between. CDR3 in amino acids: CASYGYTF. The CDR3, as DNA: TGTGCCAGTTATGGCTACACCTTC.

J is TRBJ2-3 and V is TRBV29-1, with D uncertain. V was trimmed by 7 bases and J by 5 bases, leaving 19 bases between them. CDR3 size: 14 residues. Germline assignment: CDR1 SQVTM and CDR2 ANQGSEA. The DNA of the CDR3 is TGCAGCGCCCGGCGTCTCGCAGAAGGAGATACGCAGTATTTT. Amino acid sequence: CSARRLAEGDTQYF.

The rearrangement uses TRBV29-1 and TRBJ1-1; TRBD1 agrees at 7 bases. CDR1 and CDR2 (germline): SQVTM, ANQGSEA. V was pared by 7 bases and J by 1 base, with 6 bases of the junction left unmatched. The CDR3 is made up of 13 amino acids. CDR3 in amino acids: CSGQGQQNTEAFF. In DNA form, the CDR3 reads TGCAGCGGCCAGGGACAGCAGAACACTGAAGCTTTCTTT.

This clonotype showed up just a few times. One end of the junction does not line up with germline, which may come from a read error. The V gene is TRBV6-5, the J gene TRBJ2-5; the match to TRBD2 covers 7 bases. This CDR3 spans 17 amino acids. The germline V gene encodes CDR1 MNHEY and CDR2 SVGAGI. DNA of the CDR3: TGTGCCAGCAGTTACTGGTCTAGCGGCATAAAACAAGAGGCCCAGTACTTC. Its protein product is CASSYWSSGIKQEAQYF.

CDR3 coding DNA: TGTGCCAGCTCGCGGACAGGGTCCTACGAGCAGTACGTC. This sequence encodes CASSRTGSYEQYV. This chain links TRBV18 with TRBJ2-7; 8 bases map to TRBD1. This CDR3 is 13 amino acids long. The V gene end was trimmed by 6 bases and the J gene end by 1 base; junction bases not matched to a gene: 2. Per germline, CDR1 KGHSH and CDR2 LQKENI.

The chain couples TRBV5-1 to TRBJ1-2; weak D call: TRBD1 (5 bases). Germline V gene lookup returns CDR1 SGHRS and CDR2 YFSETQ. The CDR3 runs to 15 residues. The V gene lost 4 bases and the J gene lost 4 bases, with 17 bases spanning the gap. Written as DNA, the CDR3 is TGCGCCAGCAGCCTGCGCAGGGTCCCAAGCTATGGCTACACCTTC. Its protein is CASSLRRVPSYGYTF.

J is TRBJ1-1 and V is TRBV6-5; 9 bases map to TRBD1. The germline gives CDR1 MNHEY, CDR2 SVGAGI. The CDR3 has 15 residues. V shed 0 bases, J shed 4 bases, and the junction held 3 bases outside the gene matches. The CDR3 loop reads CASSYSGTGSTEAFF. Written as DNA, the CDR3 is TGTGCCAGCAGTTACTCCGGGACAGGGAGCACTGAAGCTTTCTTT.

The CDR3: CASSHKGDNEQFF. The CDR3 DNA is TGTGCCAGCAGTCATAAGGGGGACAATGAGCAGTTCTTC. This chain links TRBV27 with TRBJ2-1, with D possibly TRBD1 on 6 matching bases. V was trimmed by 5 bases and J by 5 bases, leaving 10 bases between them. CDR1 is MNHEY and CDR2 is SMNVEV in the germline V gene (reference sequence). The CDR3 is 13 amino acids.

The chain uses TRBV7-2 and TRBJ1-5; D gene unclear. This CDR3 is 14 amino acids long. Germline V gene data show CDR1 as SGHTA and CDR2 as FQGNSA. V dropped 1 base and J dropped 3 bases, with 7 bases sitting between them. The CDR3, as DNA: TGTGCCAGCAGCTTAGTTACGACCAATCAGCCCCAGCATTTT. Translating gives CASSLVTTNQPQHF.

The chain has TRBV29-1 and TRBJ1-2; D is unresolved. This CDR3 is 10 amino acids long. The germline V and J ends were trimmed by 7 bases and 8 bases, with 11 bases remaining between them. In germline, CDR1 is SQVTM, CDR2 ANQGSEA. The chain's CDR3 is CSANVGGYTF. The CDR3 coding sequence is TGCAGCGCCAACGTAGGAGGCTACACCTTC.

The genes are TRBV29-1 and TRBJ2-7; D is ambiguous. V was clipped by 5 bases and J by 2 bases, with 10 bases between them. Germline V CDR1 and CDR2: SQVTM, ANQGSEA. The CDR3 runs 12 residues. This CDR3 is CSVTTLAYEQYF. In DNA, the CDR3 is TGCAGCGTTACCACTCTGGCCTACGAGCAGTACTTC.